Listed below are T cell receptor beta chains from one sample, sequenced in a study of T cells in localized non-small cell lung cancer. Measured with immunoSEQ multiplex PCR; TCRdb has only the in-frame clones, and not every one. The repertoire has around 3,500 clones, about a fifth of them found once; the top ten carry roughly 9.8%. The sequencing here drew on lung tumor tissue, taken before any cancer treatment. Receptors originate from a woman aged 40-69 years with stage III squamous cell lung carcinoma. The CDR3 runs from the conserved cysteine through the conserved F or W. Fields, in order: clone size, V gene, D gene, J gene, CDR3 protein, CDR3 DNA. The D gene is left open where the match is weak. Expanded clones get a size class; other rows say once, few or many, or leave the size out.

clone size: -
V gene: TRBV30
D gene: -
J gene: TRBJ1-2
CDR3 protein: CAWSTRGGYTF
CDR3 DNA: TGTGCCTGGAGTACTCGGGGAGGCTACACCTTC

clone size: -
V gene: TRBV11-3
D gene: TRBD1
J gene: TRBJ2-4
CDR3 protein: CASSFGQGGNIQYF
CDR3 DNA: TGTGCCAGCAGTTTTGGACAGGGGGGAAACATTCAGTACTTC

clone size: -
V gene: TRBV19
D gene: -
J gene: TRBJ2-5
CDR3 protein: CASRGAAQETQYF
CDR3 DNA: TGTGCCAGTCGGGGGGCAGCCCAAGAGACCCAGTACTTC

clone size: few
V gene: TRBV11-3
D gene: TRBD2
J gene: TRBJ2-7
CDR3 protein: CASSLGVASGYEQYF
CDR3 DNA: TGTGCCAGCAGCTTAGGGGTGGCTAGCGGCTACGAGCAGTACTTC

clone size: -
V gene: TRBV30
D gene: -
J gene: TRBJ2-2
CDR3 protein: CAWSRGDTGELFF
CDR3 DNA: TGTGCCTGGAGTAGAGGGGACACCGGGGAGCTGTTTTTT

clone size: few
V gene: TRBV11-1
D gene: TRBD2
J gene: TRBJ2-1
CDR3 protein: CASSLGGGSYNEQFF
CDR3 DNA: TGTGCCAGCAGCTTGGGAGGCGGGAGTTACAATGAGCAGTTCTTC

clone size: -
V gene: TRBV29-1
D gene: -
J gene: TRBJ2-7
CDR3 protein: CSARGQVGPYEQYF
CDR3 DNA: TGCAGCGCCCGGGGCCAGGTAGGGCCCTACGAGCAGTACTTC

clone size: -
V gene: TRBV15
D gene: -
J gene: TRBJ2-5
CDR3 protein: CATRGPGGPQETQYF
CDR3 DNA: TGTGCCACCAGGGGGCCCGGGGGACCCCAAGAGACCCAGTACTTC

clone size: -
V gene: TRBV6-8
D gene: -
J gene: TRBJ1-1
CDR3 protein: CAITLMENTEAFF
CDR3 DNA: TGTGCCATCACCCTAATGGAGAACACTGAAGCTTTCTTT

clone size: medium-sized
V gene: TRBV11-3
D gene: TRBD1
J gene: TRBJ1-2
CDR3 protein: CASSLTPGTGAYGYTF
CDR3 DNA: TGTGCCAGCAGCTTAACACCCGGGACAGGGGCATATGGCTACACCTTC

clone size: many
V gene: TRBV11-3
D gene: -
J gene: TRBJ2-5
CDR3 protein: CASSFSSLQETQYF
CDR3 DNA: TGTGCCAGCAGCTTCTCAAGCTTACAAGAGACCCAGTACTTC

clone size: medium-sized
V gene: TRBV11-3
D gene: TRBD2
J gene: TRBJ2-7
CDR3 protein: CASSPRGGTSSYEQYF
CDR3 DNA: TGTGCCAGCAGCCCCCGAGGCGGGACTAGCTCGTACGAGCAGTACTTC

clone size: -
V gene: TRBV18
D gene: -
J gene: TRBJ2-1
CDR3 protein: CASSPQGYEQFF
CDR3 DNA: TGTGCCAGCTCACCACAAGGGTATGAGCAGTTCTTC

clone size: medium-sized
V gene: TRBV9
D gene: -
J gene: TRBJ2-6
CDR3 protein: CASRPPSGANVLTF
CDR3 DNA: TGTGCCAGCAGGCCACCTTCTGGGGCCAACGTCCTGACTTTC

clone size: few
V gene: TRBV11-3
D gene: -
J gene: TRBJ1-2
CDR3 protein: CASSLDFSAYGYTF
CDR3 DNA: TGTGCCAGCAGCTTAGATTTCAGCGCCTATGGCTACACCTTC

clone size: -
V gene: TRBV15
D gene: -
J gene: TRBJ2-5
CDR3 protein: CATSREIGWASAYQETQYF
CDR3 DNA: TGTGCCACCAGCAGAGAGATCGGGTGGGCTAGCGCGTACCAAGAGACCCAGTACTTC

clone size: few
V gene: TRBV6-8
D gene: -
J gene: TRBJ2-1
CDR3 protein: CASSPDGGSYNEQFF
CDR3 DNA: TGTGCCAGCAGTCCTGACGGGGGATCCTACAATGAGCAGTTCTTC

clone size: few
V gene: TRBV9
D gene: -
J gene: TRBJ2-1
CDR3 protein: CASSPDANEQFF
CDR3 DNA: TGTGCCAGCAGCCCAGATGCCAATGAGCAGTTCTTC

clone size: few
V gene: TRBV28
D gene: TRBD1
J gene: TRBJ1-1
CDR3 protein: CASRNIGQGATEAFF
CDR3 DNA: TGTGCCAGCAGAAATATCGGACAGGGGGCGACTGAAGCTTTCTTT

clone size: -
V gene: TRBV18
D gene: -
J gene: TRBJ2-5
CDR3 protein: CASSPRNFQETQYF
CDR3 DNA: TGTGCCAGCTCACCAAGGAACTTCCAAGAGACCCAGTACTTC

clone size: medium-sized
V gene: TRBV7-2
D gene: -
J gene: TRBJ2-3
CDR3 protein: CASSGWTTDTQYF
CDR3 DNA: TGTGCCAGCAGCGGTTGGACCACAGATACGCAGTATTTT

clone size: -
V gene: TRBV11-3
D gene: -
J gene: TRBJ2-2
CDR3 protein: CASSLGGTNTGELFF
CDR3 DNA: TGTGCTAGCAGCTTAGGAGGGACGAACACCGGGGAGCTGTTTTTT

clone size: -
V gene: TRBV19
D gene: -
J gene: TRBJ1-4
CDR3 protein: CASKRATDRGEKLFF
CDR3 DNA: TGTGCCAGTAAAAGAGCGACAGACCGCGGTGAAAAACTGTTTTTT

clone size: -
V gene: TRBV30
D gene: -
J gene: TRBJ1-4
CDR3 protein: CAWLRWEGRDEKLFF
CDR3 DNA: TGTGCCTGGCTGCGATGGGAGGGGCGAGATGAAAAACTGTTTTTT

clone size: -
V gene: TRBV18
D gene: -
J gene: TRBJ1-2
CDR3 protein: CASSRTQGNYGYTF
CDR3 DNA: TGTGCCAGCTCACGTACCCAAGGGAACTATGGCTACACCTTC

clone size: few
V gene: TRBV6-8
D gene: TRBD2
J gene: TRBJ2-1
CDR3 protein: CAAGLAGVAGEQFF
CDR3 DNA: TGTGCCGCCGGGTTAGCGGGAGTTGCCGGTGAGCAGTTCTTC

clone size: medium-sized
V gene: TRBV11-3
D gene: -
J gene: TRBJ2-3
CDR3 protein: CASSLGYSTDTQYF
CDR3 DNA: TGTGCCAGCAGCTTAGGATACAGCACAGATACGCAGTATTTT

clone size: few
V gene: TRBV11-3
D gene: -
J gene: TRBJ2-3
CDR3 protein: CASSLMGGSTDTQYF
CDR3 DNA: TGTGCCAGCAGCTTAATGGGCGGGAGCACAGATACGCAGTATTTT

clone size: few
V gene: TRBV6-8
D gene: -
J gene: TRBJ2-7
CDR3 protein: CASSPRMLGHEQYF
CDR3 DNA: TGTGCCAGCAGTCCACGGATGCTCGGCCACGAGCAGTACTTC

clone size: -
V gene: TRBV14
D gene: -
J gene: TRBJ2-1
CDR3 protein: CASSQDLGEQFF
CDR3 DNA: TGTGCCAGCAGCCAAGACCTGGGTGAGCAGTTCTTC

clone size: few
V gene: TRBV11-3
D gene: TRBD1
J gene: TRBJ1-2
CDR3 protein: CASSSRGGTGGSYGYTF
CDR3 DNA: TGTGCCAGCAGCTCTAGAGGCGGTACAGGGGGTAGCTATGGCTACACCTTC

clone size: many
V gene: TRBV11-3
D gene: -
J gene: TRBJ2-2
CDR3 protein: CASRTGTPGVGELFF
CDR3 DNA: TGTGCCAGCAGGACCGGGACTCCGGGAGTGGGGGAGCTGTTTTTT

clone size: -
V gene: TRBV19
D gene: TRBD1
J gene: TRBJ1-5
CDR3 protein: CASSITGGAQHF
CDR3 DNA: TGTGCCAGTAGTATTACAGGGGGAGCCCAGCATTTT

clone size: -
V gene: TRBV25-1
D gene: -
J gene: TRBJ1-1
CDR3 protein: CAALGRLNTEAFF
CDR3 DNA: TGTGCCGCTTTGGGACGGCTGAACACTGAAGCTTTCTTT

clone size: -
V gene: TRBV19
D gene: -
J gene: TRBJ1-5
CDR3 protein: CASSLRNQPQHF
CDR3 DNA: TGTGCCAGTAGTCTGCGCAATCAGCCCCAGCATTTT

clone size: medium-sized
V gene: TRBV11-3
D gene: -
J gene: TRBJ2-6
CDR3 protein: CASSLSTSGANVLTF
CDR3 DNA: TGTGCCAGCAGCTTATCCACCTCTGGGGCCAACGTCCTGACTTTC

clone size: -
V gene: TRBV29-1
D gene: -
J gene: TRBJ2-5
CDR3 protein: CSARDTPQETQYF
CDR3 DNA: TGCAGCGCTAGGGACACCCCTCAAGAGACCCAGTACTTC

clone size: few
V gene: TRBV11-3
D gene: TRBD1
J gene: TRBJ1-2
CDR3 protein: CASSSPDRERGYTF
CDR3 DNA: TGTGCCAGCAGCTCTCCTGACAGGGAGCGTGGCTACACCTTC

clone size: -
V gene: TRBV11-3
D gene: -
J gene: TRBJ2-1
CDR3 protein: CASSLGGDGPGYNEQFF
CDR3 DNA: TGTGCCAGCAGCTTGGGGGGAGACGGCCCCGGATACAATGAGCAGTTCTTC

clone size: -
V gene: TRBV11-3
D gene: TRBD1
J gene: TRBJ2-1
CDR3 protein: CASSLRTGEQSEQFF
CDR3 DNA: TGTGCCAGCAGCCTCAGGACAGGTGAACAGAGTGAGCAGTTCTTC

clone size: -
V gene: TRBV29-1
D gene: TRBD1
J gene: TRBJ2-7
CDR3 protein: CSVTRTGKYEQYF
CDR3 DNA: TGCAGCGTTACCAGGACAGGGAAGTACGAGCAGTACTTC

clone size: -
V gene: TRBV19
D gene: -
J gene: TRBJ2-7
CDR3 protein: CASSIRDTGSYEQYF
CDR3 DNA: TGTGCCAGTAGTATCCGGGACACGGGCTCCTACGAGCAGTACTTC

clone size: medium-sized
V gene: TRBV6-8
D gene: TRBD2
J gene: TRBJ2-2
CDR3 protein: CGTSGNVGELFF
CDR3 DNA: TGTGGCACGAGCGGGAACGTCGGGGAGCTGTTTTTT

clone size: few
V gene: TRBV9
D gene: TRBD1
J gene: TRBJ2-7
CDR3 protein: CASSPPTGRLYEQYF
CDR3 DNA: TGTGCCAGCAGCCCGCCGACAGGGCGGCTCTACGAGCAGTACTTC

clone size: medium-sized
V gene: TRBV6-8
D gene: TRBD2
J gene: TRBJ2-1
CDR3 protein: CASSYQRRGRAGNEQFF
CDR3 DNA: TGTGCCAGCAGTTACCAAAGGCGCGGGAGGGCCGGAAATGAGCAGTTCTTC

clone size: medium-sized
V gene: TRBV6-8
D gene: TRBD1
J gene: TRBJ2-1
CDR3 protein: CASSYTTGGWDNEQFF
CDR3 DNA: TGTGCCAGCAGTTACACCACAGGGGGTTGGGACAATGAGCAGTTCTTC

clone size: few
V gene: TRBV29-1
D gene: TRBD2
J gene: TRBJ2-5
CDR3 protein: CSVEGGVTSGRYRETQYF
CDR3 DNA: TGCAGCGTAGAAGGGGGTGTGACTAGCGGGAGGTACAGGGAGACCCAGTACTTC

clone size: -
V gene: TRBV28
D gene: TRBD1
J gene: TRBJ1-2
CDR3 protein: CASRQGTGGYGYTF
CDR3 DNA: TGTGCCAGCAGGCAGGGGACAGGGGGCTATGGCTACACCTTC

clone size: -
V gene: TRBV28
D gene: -
J gene: TRBJ2-3
CDR3 protein: CASSFNSLNTDTQYF
CDR3 DNA: TGTGCCAGCAGTTTCAACAGTCTCAATACAGATACGCAGTATTTT

clone size: -
V gene: TRBV6-8
D gene: -
J gene: TRBJ2-2
CDR3 protein: CASSYSPYSGELFF
CDR3 DNA: TGTGCCAGCAGTTACTCTCCTTATTCCGGGGAGCTGTTTTTT

clone size: medium-sized
V gene: TRBV28
D gene: -
J gene: TRBJ2-7
CDR3 protein: CASSLPTSVGGLYEQYF
CDR3 DNA: TGTGCCAGCAGTTTACCAACCTCGGTCGGCGGACTCTACGAGCAGTACTTC

clone size: few
V gene: TRBV11-3
D gene: TRBD1
J gene: TRBJ2-3
CDR3 protein: CASSWGTGEIVADTQYF
CDR3 DNA: TGTGCCAGCAGCTGGGGGACAGGGGAAATCGTGGCAGATACGCAGTATTTT

clone size: few
V gene: TRBV6-8
D gene: TRBD1
J gene: TRBJ2-7
CDR3 protein: CASTARDRANYEQYF
CDR3 DNA: TGTGCCAGCACCGCCCGGGACAGGGCCAACTACGAGCAGTACTTC

clone size: few
V gene: TRBV28
D gene: -
J gene: TRBJ1-4
CDR3 protein: CASSSDVGRTIQGGKLFF
CDR3 DNA: TGTGCCAGCAGTTCGGATGTGGGACGGACTATTCAAGGAGGAAAACTGTTTTTT

clone size: -
V gene: TRBV28
D gene: -
J gene: TRBJ2-7
CDR3 protein: CASSFQTSYEQYF
CDR3 DNA: TGTGCCAGCAGTTTTCAGACCTCCTACGAGCAGTACTTC